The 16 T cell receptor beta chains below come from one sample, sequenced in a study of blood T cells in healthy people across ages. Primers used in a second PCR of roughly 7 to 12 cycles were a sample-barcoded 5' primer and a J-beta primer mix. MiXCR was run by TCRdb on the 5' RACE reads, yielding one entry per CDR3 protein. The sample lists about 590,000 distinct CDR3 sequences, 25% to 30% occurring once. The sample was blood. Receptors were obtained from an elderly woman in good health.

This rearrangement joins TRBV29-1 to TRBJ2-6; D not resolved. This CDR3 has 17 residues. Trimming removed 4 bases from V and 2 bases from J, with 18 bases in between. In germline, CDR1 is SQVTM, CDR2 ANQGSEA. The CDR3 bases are TGCAGCGTTGGAGATGCAGGCTCTGGGACTGGGGCCAACGTCCTGACTTTC. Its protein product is CSVGDAGSGTGANVLTF.

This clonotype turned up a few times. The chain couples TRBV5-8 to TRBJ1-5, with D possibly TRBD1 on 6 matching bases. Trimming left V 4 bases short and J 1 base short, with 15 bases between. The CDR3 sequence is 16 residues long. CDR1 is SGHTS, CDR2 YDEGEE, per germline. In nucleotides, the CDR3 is TGTGCCAGCAGCCCCACAGGGTGGGAAAGCAATCAGCCCCAGCATTTT. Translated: CASSPTGWESNQPQHF.

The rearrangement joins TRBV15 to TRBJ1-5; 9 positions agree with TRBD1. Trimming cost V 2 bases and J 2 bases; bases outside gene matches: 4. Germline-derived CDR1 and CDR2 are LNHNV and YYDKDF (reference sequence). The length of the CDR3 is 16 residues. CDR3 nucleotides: TGTGCCACCAGCAGAAGACAGGGGGTAGGCAATCAGCCCCAGCATTTT. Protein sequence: CATSRRQGVGNQPQHF.

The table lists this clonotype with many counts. CDR3 coding DNA: TGTGCCAGCAGTGACCACCCGGGACTCTCCTACGAGCAGTACTTC. It translates to CASSDHPGLSYEQYF. The rearrangement links TRBV6-1 to TRBJ2-7; the D gene is possibly TRBD2 (6 bases). Germline V gene sequence: CDR1 MNHNS, CDR2 SASEGT. The CDR3 spans 15 residues. V was trimmed by 3 bases and J by 0 bases, leaving 12 bases between them.

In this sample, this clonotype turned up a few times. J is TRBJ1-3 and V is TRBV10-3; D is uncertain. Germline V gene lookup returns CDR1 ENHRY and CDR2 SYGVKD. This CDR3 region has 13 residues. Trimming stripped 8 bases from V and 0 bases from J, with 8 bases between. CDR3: CAIATPSGNTIYF. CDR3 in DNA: TGTGCCATCGCTACACCCTCTGGAAACACCATATATTTT.

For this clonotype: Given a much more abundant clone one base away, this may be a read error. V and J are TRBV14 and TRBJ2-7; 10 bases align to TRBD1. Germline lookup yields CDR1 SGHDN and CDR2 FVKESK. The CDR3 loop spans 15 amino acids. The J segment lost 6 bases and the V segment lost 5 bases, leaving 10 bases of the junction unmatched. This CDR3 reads CASSSRTGGSGEQYF. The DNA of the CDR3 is TGTGCCAGCAGCTCCCGGACAGGGGGATCGGGCGAGCAGTACTTC.

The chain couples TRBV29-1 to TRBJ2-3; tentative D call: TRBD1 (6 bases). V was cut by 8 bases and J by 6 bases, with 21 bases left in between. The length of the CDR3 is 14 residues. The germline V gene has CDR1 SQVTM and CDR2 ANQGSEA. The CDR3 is CSLGTPNNRDTQYF. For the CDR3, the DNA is TGCAGCCTCGGGACACCTAACAATAGGGATACGCAGTATTTT.

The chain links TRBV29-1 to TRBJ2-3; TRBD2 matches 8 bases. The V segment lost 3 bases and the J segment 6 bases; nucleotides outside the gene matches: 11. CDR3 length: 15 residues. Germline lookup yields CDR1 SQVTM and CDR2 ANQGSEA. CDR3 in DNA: TGCAGCGTTGACCGAGCGGGGGACCCTTGGGATACGCAGTATTTT. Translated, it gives CSVDRAGDPWDTQYF.

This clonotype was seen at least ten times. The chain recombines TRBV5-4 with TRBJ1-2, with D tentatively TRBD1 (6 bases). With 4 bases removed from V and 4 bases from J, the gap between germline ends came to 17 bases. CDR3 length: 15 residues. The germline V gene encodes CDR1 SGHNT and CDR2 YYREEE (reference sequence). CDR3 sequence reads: CASSAWTAGGYGYTF. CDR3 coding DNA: TGTGCCAGCAGCGCCTGGACAGCGGGAGGCTATGGCTACACCTTC.

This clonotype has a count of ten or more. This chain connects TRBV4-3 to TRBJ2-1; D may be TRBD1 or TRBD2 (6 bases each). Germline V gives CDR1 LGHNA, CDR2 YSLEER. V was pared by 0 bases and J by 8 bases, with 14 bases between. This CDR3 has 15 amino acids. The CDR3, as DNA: TGCGCCAGCAGCCAAGATTTCGGGGGCCGGGATGAGCAGTTCTTC. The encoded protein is CASSQDFGGRDEQFF.

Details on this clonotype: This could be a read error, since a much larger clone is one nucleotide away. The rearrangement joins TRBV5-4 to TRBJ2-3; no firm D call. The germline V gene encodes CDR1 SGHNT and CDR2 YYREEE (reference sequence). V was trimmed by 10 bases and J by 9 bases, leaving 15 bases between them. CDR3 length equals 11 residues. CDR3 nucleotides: TGTGCCGGCATCAGAGGTGACACGCAGTATTTT. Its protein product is CAGIRGDTQYF.

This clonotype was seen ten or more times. CDR3 coding DNA: TGTGCCAGCAGCGAAAACAGGGGGAATTCACCCCTCCACTTT. This codes for CASSENRGNSPLHF. The chain has TRBV3-1 and TRBJ1-6, with 8 bases aligning to TRBD1. CDR1 and CDR2 from the germline V gene are LGHDT and YNNKEL (reference sequence). Trimming removed 5 bases from V and 7 bases from J; junction bases left unmatched: 4. This CDR3 is 14 amino acids long.

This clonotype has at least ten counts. The CDR3 sequence is CSARDQGHYGYTF. The CDR3 DNA reads TGCAGTGCTAGAGATCAGGGCCACTATGGCTACACCTTC. The chain recombines TRBV20-1 with TRBJ1-2, with D possibly matching TRBD1 (5 bases). This CDR3 spans 13 amino acids. Germline-derived CDR1 and CDR2 are DFQATT and SNEGSKA (reference sequence). The V end was cut by 0 bases, the J end by 3 bases, with 8 bases between.

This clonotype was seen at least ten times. This CDR3 is CSARDPKGTDTQYF. In DNA form, the CDR3 reads TGCAGTGCTAGAGATCCGAAAGGCACAGATACGCAGTATTTT. The chain uses TRBV20-1 and TRBJ2-3; unclear D gene. The CDR3 has 14 amino acids. CDR1 is DFQATT and CDR2 is SNEGSKA in the germline V gene (reference sequence). V was clipped by 0 bases and J by 1 base, with 8 bases between them.

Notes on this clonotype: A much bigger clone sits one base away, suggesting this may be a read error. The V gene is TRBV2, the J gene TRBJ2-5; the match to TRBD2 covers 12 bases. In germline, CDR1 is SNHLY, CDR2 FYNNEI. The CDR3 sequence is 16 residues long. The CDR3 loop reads CASGEMPSGGAGEQYF. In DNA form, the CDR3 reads TGTGCCAGCGGTGAAATGCCTAGCGGGGGGGCCGGGGAGCAGTACTTC.

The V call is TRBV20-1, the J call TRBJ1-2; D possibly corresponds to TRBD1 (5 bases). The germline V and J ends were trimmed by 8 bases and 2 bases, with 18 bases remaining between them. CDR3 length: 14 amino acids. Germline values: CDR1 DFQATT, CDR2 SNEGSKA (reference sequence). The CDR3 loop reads CSIGREGPNYGYTF. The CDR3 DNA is TGCAGTATCGGAAGGGAGGGGCCCAACTATGGCTACACCTTC.